This T cell receptor beta chain was identified in a study of T cell changes during pregnancy in multiple sclerosis. TCRdb's table, derived via immunoSEQ multiplex PCR, lists solely in-frame clones and lacks some. The sample records about 110,000 clones, 91% being singletons. The TCR originated in a female donor with multiple sclerosis, enrolled in a pregnancy study. The material sequenced was peripheral blood, taken before pregnancy.

The chain's CDR3 is CASSQPGQGDKSTNEKLFF. In DNA form, the CDR3 reads TGCGCCAGCAGCCAGCCCGGACAGGGTGACAAGTCGACTAATGAAAAACTGTTTTTT. The gene calls are TRBV4-1 and TRBJ1-4, with TRBD1 matching over 8 bases. The germline gives CDR1 MGHRA, CDR2 YSYEKL. V was clipped by 3 bases and J by 2 bases; unmatched bases: 14. CDR3 length equals 19 residues.